The clone carrying this TCR beta chain was detected only a few times. The sample belongs to a study of T-cell reconstitution after alpha-beta-depleted transplantation in children. The CDR3 covers 15 residues. Unmatched junction bases numbered 7, after V lost 1 base and J lost 2 bases. Germline V gene lookup returns CDR1 DFQATT and CDR2 SNEGSKA (reference sequence). Construction of the TCRbeta library involved unique molecular identifiers. TCRdb fed the PCR reads into MiXCR, producing one record per CDR3 protein. The data hold around 700,000 distinct CDR3 sequences, with around 12% observed a single time.

The input for sequencing was PBMCs, taken before TCRalphabeta/CD19-depleted stem cell transplant. The chain recombines TRBV20-1 with TRBJ2-7; 8 bases map to TRBD1. The sequence was collected from a girl under 10 years old with congenital amegakaryocytic thrombocytopenia, due to receive a stem cell transplant. The CDR3 sequence: CSARVTGAGTYEQYF. As DNA, the CDR3 is TGCAGTGCTAGAGTGACAGGGGCGGGGACCTACGAGCAGTACTTC.